This is a list of T cell receptor beta chains from one sample in a study of cytomegalovirus exposure and HLA in healthy donors. Only in-frame clones appear in the TCRdb table, and some are missing; sequencing was by immunoSEQ multiplex PCR. The listing contains approximately 110,000 clones. The sample taken for sequencing was PBMCs. The receptor set was obtained from a man aged 50 or older in good health and CMV-seronegative. CDR3s include the opening cysteine and the closing phenylalanine or tryptophan. Each record gives: V gene, J gene, D gene, CDR3 protein, CDR3 DNA. The D gene is left open where the match is weak.

v_gene: TRBV6-5; j_gene: TRBJ2-5; d_gene: TRBD1; CDR3aa: CASSTWTGYQETQYF; CDR3nt: TGTGCCAGCAGTACCTGGACAGGGTACCAAGAGACCCAGTACTTC
v_gene: TRBV15; j_gene: TRBJ1-5; d_gene: TRBD1; CDR3aa: CATGDSQNSAQHF; CDR3nt: TGTGCCACCGGGGACAGCCAGAATTCTGCCCAGCATTTT
v_gene: TRBV9; j_gene: TRBJ1-6; d_gene: -; CDR3aa: CASSVDGRVVSPLHF; CDR3nt: TGTGCCAGCAGCGTAGACGGCAGGGTAGTTTCACCCCTCCACTTT
v_gene: TRBV25-1; j_gene: TRBJ2-5; d_gene: TRBD1; CDR3aa: CASSEGTAWEQYF; CDR3nt: TGTGCCAGCAGTGAAGGGACAGCCTGGGAGCAGTACTTC
v_gene: TRBV7-9; j_gene: TRBJ2-1; d_gene: -; CDR3aa: CASSLMRSSYNEQFF; CDR3nt: TGTGCCAGCAGTCTCATGCGGAGCTCCTACAATGAGCAGTTCTTC
v_gene: TRBV15; j_gene: TRBJ1-2; d_gene: TRBD1; CDR3aa: CATSSLGTENYGYTF; CDR3nt: TGTGCCACCAGCAGCCTCGGGACAGAGAACTATGGCTACACCTTC
v_gene: TRBV5-4; j_gene: TRBJ1-2; d_gene: TRBD1; CDR3aa: CASSRDRVGYGYTF; CDR3nt: TGTGCCAGCAGTAGGGACAGGGTGGGGTATGGCTACACCTTC
v_gene: TRBV4-3; j_gene: TRBJ1-2; d_gene: TRBD1; CDR3aa: CASSQDWGQENYGYTF; CDR3nt: TGCGCCAGCAGCCAAGATTGGGGACAGGAAAACTATGGCTACACCTTC
v_gene: TRBV27; j_gene: TRBJ2-7; d_gene: -; CDR3aa: CASSLSSGETYEQYF; CDR3nt: TGTGCCAGCAGTTTATCGTCAGGGGAAACCTACGAGCAGTACTTC
v_gene: TRBV4-1; j_gene: TRBJ1-2; d_gene: -; CDR3aa: CASSQGGAAGYGYTF; CDR3nt: TGCGCCAGCAGCCAGGGAGGGGCCGCTGGCTATGGCTACACCTTC
v_gene: TRBV7-8; j_gene: TRBJ2-7; d_gene: -; CDR3aa: CASSWRPAYEQYF; CDR3nt: TGTGCCAGCAGCTGGAGGCCTGCCTACGAGCAGTACTTC
v_gene: TRBV19; j_gene: TRBJ2-7; d_gene: TRBD1; CDR3aa: CASSVRDRASYEQYF; CDR3nt: TGTGCCAGTAGTGTCCGGGACAGAGCCTCCTACGAGCAGTACTTC
v_gene: TRBV6-1; j_gene: TRBJ1-1; d_gene: TRBD1; CDR3aa: CASSGDRGGTEAFF; CDR3nt: TGTGCCAGCAGTGGAGACAGGGGAGGCACTGAAGCTTTCTTT
v_gene: TRBV7-9; j_gene: TRBJ2-1; d_gene: -; CDR3aa: CASSRTGTTYNEQFF; CDR3nt: TGTGCCAGCAGTCGTACCGGGACAACCTACAATGAGCAGTTCTTC
v_gene: TRBV20-1; j_gene: TRBJ2-1; d_gene: -; CDR3aa: CSARLENEQFF; CDR3nt: TGCAGTGCTAGGCTAGAGAATGAGCAGTTCTTC
v_gene: TRBV6-1; j_gene: TRBJ1-1; d_gene: -; CDR3aa: CASSATVNTEAFF; CDR3nt: TGTGCCAGCAGTGCGACAGTGAACACTGAAGCTTTCTTT
v_gene: TRBV5-4; j_gene: TRBJ2-3; d_gene: -; CDR3aa: CASSPRGGITDTQYF; CDR3nt: TGTGCCAGCAGCCCGAGGGGGGGGATTACAGATACGCAGTATTTT
v_gene: TRBV4-3; j_gene: TRBJ1-1; d_gene: -; CDR3aa: CASSQGAGPYTEAFF; CDR3nt: TGCGCCAGCAGCCAAGGGGCAGGGCCGTACACTGAAGCTTTCTTT
v_gene: TRBV20-1; j_gene: TRBJ2-1; d_gene: -; CDR3aa: CSAYKEEQFF; CDR3nt: TGCAGTGCTTATAAAGAGGAGCAGTTCTTC
v_gene: TRBV19; j_gene: TRBJ2-5; d_gene: -; CDR3aa: CASSRRRNFQETQYF; CDR3nt: TGTGCCAGTAGTCGGAGACGGAACTTCCAAGAGACCCAGTACTTC
v_gene: TRBV7-8; j_gene: TRBJ2-7; d_gene: -; CDR3aa: CASSLREITYEQYF; CDR3nt: TGTGCCAGCAGCTTACGGGAGATAACCTACGAGCAGTACTTC
v_gene: TRBV25-1; j_gene: TRBJ2-7; d_gene: -; CDR3aa: CASSGTASYEQYF; CDR3nt: TGTGCCAGCAGTGGGACAGCCTCCTACGAGCAGTACTTC
v_gene: TRBV10-3; j_gene: TRBJ2-7; d_gene: -; CDR3aa: CAISEQNEQYF; CDR3nt: TGTGCCATCAGTGAGCAGAACGAGCAGTACTTC
v_gene: TRBV7-2; j_gene: TRBJ1-6; d_gene: TRBD1; CDR3aa: CASKEGAHNSPLHF; CDR3nt: TGTGCCAGCAAAGAGGGGGCGCATAATTCACCCCTCCACTTT
v_gene: TRBV9; j_gene: TRBJ1-2; d_gene: TRBD1; CDR3aa: CASSRTGGGYTF; CDR3nt: TGTGCCAGCAGCCGGACAGGGGGTGGCTACACCTTC
v_gene: TRBV29-1; j_gene: TRBJ1-2; d_gene: -; CDR3aa: CSVEDSQRRYGYTF; CDR3nt: TGCAGCGTTGAAGATAGCCAGCGACGCTATGGCTACACCTTC
v_gene: TRBV5-8; j_gene: TRBJ1-1; d_gene: -; CDR3aa: CASSFSVNTEAFF; CDR3nt: TGTGCCAGCAGCTTTAGCGTGAACACTGAAGCTTTCTTT
v_gene: TRBV5-1; j_gene: TRBJ2-6; d_gene: -; CDR3aa: CASGKAPGSGANVLTF; CDR3nt: TGCGCCAGCGGTAAAGCCCCAGGCTCTGGGGCCAACGTCCTGACTTTC
v_gene: TRBV30; j_gene: TRBJ2-7; d_gene: TRBD2; CDR3aa: CACPPPGGDGEQYF; CDR3nt: TGTGCCTGTCCTCCACCGGGGGGAGACGGCGAGCAGTACTTC
v_gene: TRBV7-8; j_gene: TRBJ2-5; d_gene: -; CDR3aa: CASSRTIQETQYF; CDR3nt: TGTGCCAGCAGCCGGACTATCCAAGAGACCCAGTACTTC
v_gene: TRBV6-1; j_gene: TRBJ1-2; d_gene: -; CDR3aa: CASSERLRTPFHGYTF; CDR3nt: TGTGCCAGCAGTGAAAGACTGAGGACTCCGTTCCACGGCTACACCTTC
v_gene: TRBV5-4; j_gene: TRBJ1-4; d_gene: -; CDR3aa: CASSPAGGNREKLFF; CDR3nt: TGTGCCAGCAGCCCCGCCGGGGGGAATCGTGAAAAACTGTTTTTT
v_gene: TRBV18; j_gene: TRBJ2-7; d_gene: -; CDR3aa: CASSPPGVYEQYF; CDR3nt: TGTGCCAGCTCACCACCGGGAGTTTACGAGCAGTACTTC
v_gene: TRBV25-1; j_gene: TRBJ2-5; d_gene: TRBD2; CDR3aa: CASVTGTSGRRGETQYF; CDR3nt: TGTGCCAGCGTCACCGGGACTAGCGGGAGAAGGGGAGAGACCCAGTACTTC
v_gene: TRBV6-6; j_gene: TRBJ2-7; d_gene: -; CDR3aa: CASSPRTAYEQYF; CDR3nt: TGTGCCAGCAGTCCCCGGACAGCCTACGAGCAGTACTTC
v_gene: TRBV10-3; j_gene: TRBJ2-7; d_gene: -; CDR3aa: CAISESGVMSYEQYF; CDR3nt: TGTGCCATCAGTGAGTCAGGGGTAATGTCCTACGAGCAGTACTTC
v_gene: TRBV6-5; j_gene: TRBJ1-3; d_gene: -; CDR3aa: CASKGRSGNTIYF; CDR3nt: TGTGCCAGCAAAGGGAGGTCTGGAAACACCATATATTTT
v_gene: TRBV10-3; j_gene: TRBJ2-1; d_gene: -; CDR3aa: CAISESAVSYNEQFF; CDR3nt: TGTGCCATCAGTGAGTCGGCGGTCTCCTACAATGAGCAGTTCTTC
v_gene: TRBV11-2; j_gene: TRBJ1-5; d_gene: -; CDR3aa: CASSLGGQDQPQHF; CDR3nt: TGTGCCAGCAGTTTAGGGGGGCAAGATCAGCCCCAGCATTTT
v_gene: TRBV5-6; j_gene: TRBJ2-7; d_gene: -; CDR3aa: CASRRGSAAYEQYF; CDR3nt: TGTGCCAGCAGACGGGGTAGCGCTGCCTACGAGCAGTACTTC
v_gene: TRBV4-3; j_gene: TRBJ2-1; d_gene: TRBD2; CDR3aa: CASSQDLTSGVGAYNEQFF; CDR3nt: TGCGCCAGCAGCCAAGATCTTACTAGCGGTGTGGGAGCCTACAATGAGCAGTTCTTC
v_gene: TRBV7-6; j_gene: TRBJ1-1; d_gene: -; CDR3aa: CASSRDRGGGTTEAFF; CDR3nt: TGTGCCAGCAGCCGGGACCGGGGGGGCGGCACGACTGAAGCTTTCTTT
v_gene: TRBV7-9; j_gene: TRBJ2-7; d_gene: -; CDR3aa: CATRFGSYEQYF; CDR3nt: TGTGCCACCCGTTTCGGGTCCTACGAGCAGTACTTC
v_gene: TRBV19; j_gene: TRBJ2-3; d_gene: -; CDR3aa: CASSTDGQSGDTQYF; CDR3nt: TGTGCCAGTAGTACGGATGGACAGTCTGGAGATACGCAGTATTTT
v_gene: TRBV5-1; j_gene: TRBJ1-3; d_gene: TRBD1; CDR3aa: CASSSQGAGNTIYF; CDR3nt: TGCGCCAGCAGCAGCCAGGGGGCTGGAAACACCATATATTTT
v_gene: TRBV9; j_gene: TRBJ1-3; d_gene: TRBD1; CDR3aa: CASSGQGSGNTIYF; CDR3nt: TGTGCCAGCAGCGGACAGGGTTCCGGAAACACCATATATTTT
v_gene: TRBV7-9; j_gene: TRBJ2-7; d_gene: -; CDR3aa: CASSLGRGAGTLKSEQYF; CDR3nt: TGTGCCAGCAGCTTAGGGAGGGGAGCCGGGACGCTGAAGTCCGAGCAGTACTTC
v_gene: TRBV5-6; j_gene: TRBJ1-4; d_gene: TRBD1; CDR3aa: CASSIPGQGEELFF; CDR3nt: TGTGCCAGCAGCATACCGGGACAGGGGGAGGAACTGTTTTTT
v_gene: TRBV27; j_gene: TRBJ1-1; d_gene: -; CDR3aa: CASTSGRTEAFF; CDR3nt: TGTGCCAGCACTTCAGGAAGGACTGAAGCTTTCTTT
v_gene: TRBV4-1; j_gene: TRBJ2-3; d_gene: TRBD1; CDR3aa: CASSQPPGQGDTPSTDTQYF; CDR3nt: TGCGCCAGCAGCCAACCACCGGGACAGGGGGATACCCCTAGCACAGATACGCAGTATTTT
v_gene: TRBV20-1; j_gene: TRBJ2-1; d_gene: -; CDR3aa: CSATRGNEQFF; CDR3nt: TGCAGTGCTACAAGGGGTAATGAGCAGTTCTTC
v_gene: TRBV29-1; j_gene: TRBJ2-7; d_gene: TRBD2; CDR3aa: CSVSGRGVYEQYF; CDR3nt: TGCAGCGTGAGCGGGAGAGGGGTTTACGAGCAGTACTTC
v_gene: TRBV4-3; j_gene: TRBJ2-7; d_gene: -; CDR3aa: CASSQDLMGDAYEQYF; CDR3nt: TGCGCCAGCAGCCAAGATCTTATGGGCGACGCCTACGAGCAGTACTTC
v_gene: TRBV4-3; j_gene: TRBJ2-2; d_gene: TRBD2; CDR3aa: CASSPLAGPTGELFF; CDR3nt: TGCGCCAGCAGCCCTCTAGCGGGACCAACCGGGGAGCTGTTTTTT
v_gene: TRBV6-1; j_gene: TRBJ1-5; d_gene: -; CDR3aa: CASSDNREPQHF; CDR3nt: TGTGCCAGCAGTGATAACAGGGAGCCCCAGCATTTT
v_gene: TRBV6-1; j_gene: TRBJ2-7; d_gene: -; CDR3aa: CASSEARLRGLSYEQYF; CDR3nt: TGTGCCAGCAGTGAAGCGCGGTTGCGGGGGCTTTCCTACGAGCAGTACTTC
v_gene: TRBV19; j_gene: TRBJ2-7; d_gene: -; CDR3aa: CASSPPVDVLGRGNKDEQYF; CDR3nt: TGTGCCAGTAGTCCCCCAGTAGACGTGCTGGGGAGGGGGAACAAGGACGAGCAGTACTTC
v_gene: TRBV6-6; j_gene: TRBJ1-1; d_gene: -; CDR3aa: CASSTPLGTENTEAFF; CDR3nt: TGTGCCAGCAGTACTCCCCTCGGAACAGAGAACACTGAAGCTTTCTTT
v_gene: TRBV5-6; j_gene: TRBJ2-5; d_gene: -; CDR3aa: CASSFAPTGETQYF; CDR3nt: TGTGCCAGCAGCTTCGCACCGACGGGAGAGACCCAGTACTTC